Below are 10 T cell receptor beta chains sequenced from a single sample in a study of T cell clones after liver transplantation. Clones were sequenced by immunoSEQ multiplex PCR, and TCRdb holds only the in-frame ones, with some missing. The data hold around 51,000 clones, with less than 90% observed a single time. This sample comprised CD8+ T cells from blood, obtained 12 months after liver transplant. The receptors were sampled from a human patient who received a liver transplant. Some T cells may be the graft donor's.

The rearrangement links TRBV7-3 to TRBJ1-5; D not resolved. Germline values: CDR1 SGHTA, CDR2 FQGTGA. CDR3 length: 15 residues. Trimming stripped 5 bases from V and 4 bases from J, with 15 bases between. For the CDR3, the DNA is TGTGCCAGCAGCCCTACCAAAGCTGGGAATCAGCCCCAGCATTTT. Its protein product is CASSPTKAGNQPQHF.

The chain is built from TRBV10-2 and TRBJ2-7, with 9 bases that match TRBD2. This CDR3 contains 15 residues. CDR1 and CDR2 from the germline V gene are WSHSY and SAAADI. V lost 7 bases and J lost 2; bases outside the gene matches: 9. CDR3 nucleotides: TGCGCCAGCATGGGGCGGGAGGGCCTTGCCTACGAGCAGTACTTC. This translates into CASMGREGLAYEQYF.

The chain is built from TRBV4-1 and TRBJ1-2, with D possibly being TRBD1 (5 bases). The CDR3 contains 16 residues. Germline V CDR1 and CDR2: MGHRA, YSYEKL. V lost 4 bases and J 0 bases, leaving 15 bases between the germline ends. The CDR3 loop reads CASSPNYRTTNYGYTF. CDR3 DNA: TGCGCCAGCAGCCCTAACTACAGGACTACTAACTATGGCTACACCTTC.

The rearrangement links TRBV7-6 to TRBJ2-1; D uncertain. Trimming shortened V by 5 bases and J by 1 base, and 6 bases separated the two germline ends. CDR3 length equals 13 residues. Germline CDR1 is SGHVS and CDR2 is FNYEAQ. CDR3 amino acids: CASSAVSYNEQFF. CDR3 DNA sequence: TGTGCCAGCAGCGCTGTGTCCTACAATGAGCAGTTCTTC.

The chain links TRBV2 to TRBJ2-1, with 10 bases identical to TRBD2. V lost 5 bases and J lost 1; bases outside the gene matches: 8. Per the germline V gene, CDR1 is SNHLY and CDR2 is FYNNEI. The CDR3 contains 17 residues. The CDR3 DNA reads TGTGCCAGCAGTCAAGTTCTAGCGGGAGCTTCCTACAATGAGCAGTTCTTC. Protein product: CASSQVLAGASYNEQFF.

The chain employs TRBV19 and TRBJ2-1; 11 nucleotides line up with TRBD2. This CDR3 region has 14 residues. Trimming cost V 10 bases and J 4 bases; bases outside gene matches: 6. The V gene's germline CDR1 is LNHDA and CDR2 SQIVND (reference sequence). CDR3 bases: TGTGCCACCATAGCGGGAGGGCCTTACAATGAGCAGTTCTTC. Translated: CATIAGGPYNEQFF.

V and J are TRBV30 and TRBJ1-2; 7 positions agree with TRBD1. This CDR3 has 17 amino acids. The V and J ends lost 0 bases and 5 bases, in that order; junction bases with no gene match: 15. Germline V gene data show CDR1 as GTSNPN and CDR2 as SVGIG (reference sequence). The CDR3 DNA is TGTGCCTGGAGTGTAAAGACAGGGAGGTTAGGAGGGTATGGCTACACCTTC. Its translation: CAWSVKTGRLGGYGYTF.

The genes are TRBV9 and TRBJ2-2; tentative D call: TRBD2 (5 bases). CDR3 length: 15 residues. V was pared by 0 bases and J by 9 bases, with 15 bases between. Germline CDR1 is SGDLS and CDR2 is YYNGEE. The CDR3 region is CASSVGPGAGWELFF. In DNA, the CDR3 is TGTGCCAGCAGCGTAGGGCCGGGTGCGGGCTGGGAGCTGTTTTTT.

The V call is TRBV27, the J call TRBJ2-2; D may correspond to TRBD1 or TRBD2 (6 bases each). The CDR3 extends over 14 amino acids. Looked up from germline, CDR1 is MNHEY and CDR2 is SMNVEV (reference sequence). Trimming removed 3 bases at V and 5 bases at J, with 10 bases between. CDR3 in amino acids: CASSFRGQTGELFF. The CDR3 DNA reads as TGTGCCAGCAGTTTTCGGGGGCAGACCGGGGAGCTGTTTTTT.

As concerns this clone: A junction boundary mismatches the germline segment, possibly from a read error. The V call is TRBV10-1, the J call TRBJ2-5; D possibly matches TRBD1 or TRBD2 (5 bases each). This CDR3 contains 12 residues. Germline V gene sequence: CDR1 WNHNN, CDR2 SYGVQD (reference sequence). This CDR3 reads CASSATTARGDF. The DNA of the CDR3 is TGCGCCAGCAGTGCGACGACAGCCAGAGGGGACTTC.